The text below deals with one T cell receptor beta chain. This sample was taken from a study of cytomegalovirus exposure and HLA in healthy donors. PCR used 60 Vbeta primers and 13 Jbeta primers. Generated by immunoSEQ multiplex PCR, the TCRdb table keeps only in-frame clones and is missing some. The sample carries 150,000 to 200,000 clones, around 80% recorded once. V was clipped by 0 bases and J by 2 bases; unmatched bases: 3. This CDR3 has 15 amino acids. CDR1 is ENHRY, CDR2 SYGVKD, per germline. This receptor was obtained from a man between 40 and 49 years old in good health and CMV-seronegative. The specimen was PBMCs. V is TRBV10-3 and J is TRBJ2-5, with 7 nucleotides matching TRBD1. For the CDR3, the DNA is TGTGCCATCAGTGAGTCGAGGGGACAGCAAGAGACCCAGTACTTC. This gives the protein CAISESRGQQETQYF.